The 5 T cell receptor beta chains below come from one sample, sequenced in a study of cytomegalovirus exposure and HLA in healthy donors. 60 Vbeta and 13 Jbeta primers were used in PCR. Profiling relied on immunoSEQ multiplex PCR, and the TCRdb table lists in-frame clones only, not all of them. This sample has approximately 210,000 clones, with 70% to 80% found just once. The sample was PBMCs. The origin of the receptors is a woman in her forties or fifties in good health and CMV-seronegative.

The CDR3 region has the DNA TGTGCCAGTACTCAACCGCGGGGGGGCTACACCTTC. Amino acid sequence: CASTQPRGGYTF. This sequence joins TRBV19 and TRBJ1-2; D is possibly TRBD1 (5 bases). The CDR3 is 12 amino acids. V lost 7 bases and J 8 bases, leaving 14 bases between the germline ends. The germline CDR1 and CDR2 sequences are LNHDA and SQIVND (reference sequence). Full variable domain (rest looked up from reference TRBV19 and TRBJ1-2): DGGITQSPKYLFRKEGQNVTLSCEQNLNHDAMYWYRQDPGQGLRLIYYSQIVNDFQKGDIAEGYSVSREKKESFPLTVTSAQKNPTAFYLCASTQPRGGYTFGSGTRLTVV.

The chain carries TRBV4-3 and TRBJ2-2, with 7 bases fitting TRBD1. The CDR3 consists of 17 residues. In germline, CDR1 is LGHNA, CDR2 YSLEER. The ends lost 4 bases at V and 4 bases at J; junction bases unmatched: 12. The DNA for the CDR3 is TGCGCCAGCAGCCCCGATGTGAGGGGGCAGGCCACCGGGGAGCTGTTTTTT. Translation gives CASSPDVRGQATGELFF.

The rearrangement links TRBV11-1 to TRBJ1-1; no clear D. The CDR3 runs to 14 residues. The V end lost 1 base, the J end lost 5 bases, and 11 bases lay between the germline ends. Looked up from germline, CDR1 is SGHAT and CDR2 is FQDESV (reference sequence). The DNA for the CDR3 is TGTGCCAGCAGCTTAGGACTGGAGTCTACTGAAGCTTTCTTT. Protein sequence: CASSLGLESTEAFF.

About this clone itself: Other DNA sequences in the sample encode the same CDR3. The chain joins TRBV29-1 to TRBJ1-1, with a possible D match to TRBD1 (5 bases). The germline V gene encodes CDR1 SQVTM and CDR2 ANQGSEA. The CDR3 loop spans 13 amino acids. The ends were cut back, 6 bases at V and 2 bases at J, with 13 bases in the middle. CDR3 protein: CSVRGGLNTEAFF. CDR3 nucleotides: TGCAGCGTACGGGGGGGATTAAACACTGAAGCTTTCTTT.

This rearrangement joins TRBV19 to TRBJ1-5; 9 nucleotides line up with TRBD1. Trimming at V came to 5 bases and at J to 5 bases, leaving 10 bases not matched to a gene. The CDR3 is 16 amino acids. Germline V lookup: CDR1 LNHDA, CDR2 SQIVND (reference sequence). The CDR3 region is CASSAGQGTGDQPQHF. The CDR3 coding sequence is TGTGCCAGTAGTGCCGGACAGGGGACTGGGGATCAGCCCCAGCATTTT.